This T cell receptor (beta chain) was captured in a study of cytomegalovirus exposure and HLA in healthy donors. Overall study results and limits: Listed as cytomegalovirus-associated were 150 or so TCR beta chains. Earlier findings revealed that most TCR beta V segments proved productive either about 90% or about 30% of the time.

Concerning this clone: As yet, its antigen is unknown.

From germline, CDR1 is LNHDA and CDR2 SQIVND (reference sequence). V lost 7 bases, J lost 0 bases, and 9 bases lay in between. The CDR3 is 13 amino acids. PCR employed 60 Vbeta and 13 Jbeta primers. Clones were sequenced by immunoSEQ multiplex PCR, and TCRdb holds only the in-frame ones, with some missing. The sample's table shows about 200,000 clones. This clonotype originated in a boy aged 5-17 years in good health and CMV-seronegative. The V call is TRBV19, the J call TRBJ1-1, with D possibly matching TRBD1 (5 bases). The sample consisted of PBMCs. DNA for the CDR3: TGTGCCAGTACTATGACAGTGAACACTGAAGCTTTCTTT. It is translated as CASTMTVNTEAFF.